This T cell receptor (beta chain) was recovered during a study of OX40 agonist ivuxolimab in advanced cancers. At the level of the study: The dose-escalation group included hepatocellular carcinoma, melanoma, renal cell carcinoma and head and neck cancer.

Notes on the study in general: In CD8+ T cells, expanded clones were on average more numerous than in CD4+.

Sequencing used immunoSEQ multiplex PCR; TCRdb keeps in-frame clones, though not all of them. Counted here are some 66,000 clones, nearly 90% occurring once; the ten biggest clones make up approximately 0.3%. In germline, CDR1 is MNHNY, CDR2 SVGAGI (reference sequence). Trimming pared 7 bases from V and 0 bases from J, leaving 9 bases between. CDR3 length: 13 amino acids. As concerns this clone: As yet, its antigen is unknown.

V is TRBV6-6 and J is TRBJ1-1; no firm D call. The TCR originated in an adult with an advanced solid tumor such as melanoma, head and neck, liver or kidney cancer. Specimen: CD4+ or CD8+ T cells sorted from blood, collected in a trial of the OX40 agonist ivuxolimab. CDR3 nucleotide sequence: TGTGCCAGCACGGGCTTCATGAACACTGAAGCTTTCTTT. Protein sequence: CASTGFMNTEAFF.